This T cell receptor (beta chain) was captured in a study of cytomegalovirus exposure and HLA in healthy donors. PCR amplification relied on 60 Vbeta primers (plus 13 Jbeta primers). Sequencing used immunoSEQ multiplex PCR; TCRdb keeps in-frame clones, though not all of them. The sample contains some 70,000 clones, 70% to 90% of which appear only once. The sequence was collected from a human donor in good health. The specimen was PBMCs.

The CDR3 DNA reads TGTGCCAGCAGTCCAACAGGTGGGGTTTGGGAGACCCAGTACTTC. It yields the protein CASSPTGGVWETQYF. The chain combines TRBV27 with TRBJ2-5, with TRBD1 as a possible D gene (5 bases). Looked up from germline, CDR1 is MNHEY and CDR2 is SMNVEV (reference sequence). This CDR3 comprises 15 residues. V gave up 5 bases and J gave up 5 bases, with 18 bases separating them.